This TCR beta chain emerged from a study of T cells in Graves' hyperthyroidism and ophthalmopathy. Whole-study context: Initial diagnosis, before any treatment, was when peripheral blood was collected. Overall study results and limits: A model built on 13 V-J features separated ophthalmopathy from stable hyperthyroidism.

The germline V and J ends were trimmed by 5 bases and 3 bases, with 10 bases remaining between them. This CDR3 is built from 13 residues. Germline CDR1 reads SQVTM; CDR2 reads ANQGSEA. Those with hyperthyroidism were 18 to 65 years old, newly diagnosed, and ill for under 2 months. Investigators excluded patients with uncontrolled infection, other autoimmune disease, pregnancy or lactation. RNA transcripts served as the template for amplifying TCR beta CDR3 regions. TCR CDR3 regions were first amplified by RT-PCR with HTBI primers. TCRdb reanalysed the multiplex PCR reads using MiXCR and keeps one entry per CDR3 protein. The sample lists approximately 590,000 distinct CDR3 sequences, 15% to 19% occurring once. With respect to this clonotype: The antigen remains unidentified.

The chain carries TRBV29-1 and TRBJ1-4, with a possible D match to TRBD1 (5 bases). The specimen sequenced was blood. This receptor was taken from a young woman with Graves' hyperthyroidism. The CDR3 DNA sequence: TGCAGCGTTTACAGGCGGGCTAATGAAAAACTGTTTTTT. Encoded protein: CSVYRRANEKLFF.